Listed below are T cell receptor beta chains from one sample, sequenced in a study of blood T cells in healthy people across ages. TCRdb recomputed calls from the 5' RACE reads with MiXCR, one row per CDR3 protein. The table shows over a million distinct CDR3 sequences, with around 59% occurring only once. The specimen sequenced was blood. These receptors were collected from a man in his late teens or twenties in good health. Both conserved end residues are part of each CDR3. A D gene is named only where the DNA matches it firmly. Only part of the rows carry a size: once, few, many, or a class if the clone is expanded.

TRBJ2-3,TRBD1,15,few,TRBV27,TGTGCCAGCAGTTTCCGGACAGGAGGCACAGATACGCAGTATTTT,CASSFRTGGTDTQYF
TRBJ2-1,NA,13,NA,TRBV20-1,TGCAGTGCTAGCGGGGCTATTGGGAATGAGCAGTTCTTC,CSASGAIGNEQFF
TRBJ1-2,NA,14,once,TRBV12-3/TRBV12-4,TGTACCAGCAGTTTAGGCTTCAGGGGTGGAGGCTACACCTTC,CTSSLGFRGGGYTF
TRBJ2-5,TRBD1,15,NA,TRBV7-2,TGTGCCAGCAGCTTTGACAGGGGAGACCAAGAGACCCAGTACTTC,CASSFDRGDQETQYF
TRBJ2-7,NA,13,NA,TRBV7-9,TGTGCCAGCAGCTTAACCTACAGCAGCGAGCAGTACTTC,CASSLTYSSEQYF
TRBJ1-2,NA,14,NA,TRBV6-1,TGTGCCAGCAGTGATAACGTGGGCGTCTATGGCTACACCTTC,CASSDNVGVYGYTF
TRBJ2-7,NA,13,NA,TRBV6-6,TGTGCCAGCAGGCCCGTCCCGGGGAACGAGCAGTACTTC,CASRPVPGNEQYF
TRBJ1-2,NA,13,NA,TRBV20-1,TGCAGTGCCCAGCCCAAACCAAGCTCAGGCTACACCTTC,CSAQPKPSSGYTF
TRBJ2-1,NA,16,NA,TRBV7-9,TGTGCCAGCAGCTTAGGTGGGTCTGTCCCCCGGAATGAGCAGTTCTTC,CASSLGGSVPRNEQFF
TRBJ2-1,TRBD1,13,NA,TRBV9,TGTGCCAGCAGCGATGGAACAGGGGACGAGCAGTTCTTC,CASSDGTGDEQFF
TRBJ2-1,TRBD2,15,few,TRBV6-5,TGTGCCAGCAGTTACTCTAGCGGGAGGTACAATGAGCAGTTCTTC,CASSYSSGRYNEQFF
TRBJ1-1,NA,12,NA,TRBV15,TGTGCCACCAGATCTGAGAACACTGAAGCTTTCTTT,CATRSENTEAFF
TRBJ2-7,NA,16,NA,TRBV14,TGTGCCAGCAGCCAGTACACAGGGTACTCCTACAATGAGCAGTACTTC,CASSQYTGYSYNEQYF
TRBJ2-3,NA,14,once,TRBV7-9,TGTGCCAGCAGCTCTTGGACTGCCACAGATACGCAGTATTTT,CASSSWTATDTQYF
TRBJ2-3,TRBD1,15,NA,TRBV3-1,TGTGCCAGCAGCCAAGTATCGACAGGGGTGGATACGCAGTATTTT,CASSQVSTGVDTQYF
TRBJ2-7,NA,13,NA,TRBV29-1,TGCAGCGTTGAGTACCTTCAATCCTACGAGCAGTACTTC,CSVEYLQSYEQYF
TRBJ2-7,NA,12,NA,TRBV20-1,TGCAGTGCTAGGTTTCAGGCGTACGTGCAGTACTTC,CSARFQAYVQYF
TRBJ1-1,TRBD1,15,NA,TRBV5-5,TGTGCCAGCAGCTTGCCAGGGACAGCGAACACTGAAGCTTTCTTT,CASSLPGTANTEAFF
TRBJ2-1,TRBD2,17,NA,TRBV11-2,TGTGCCAGCAGACCGCCGGGAGCGGGAGCTTACTACAATGAGCAGTTCTTC,CASRPPGAGAYYNEQFF
TRBJ1-1,NA,14,NA,TRBV4-2,TGTGCCAGCAGCCGAGGGGGAGGGTACACTGAAGCTTTCTTT,CASSRGGGYTEAFF
TRBJ2-6,NA,15,few,TRBV12-3/TRBV12-4,TGTGCCAGCAGTTTCTCAGCGTCTGGGGCCAACGTCCTGACTTTC,CASSFSASGANVLTF
TRBJ2-5,TRBD1,15,NA,TRBV7-2,TGTGCCAGCAGCCTAGGACAGGGGGTATTAGGGACCCAGTACTTC,CASSLGQGVLGTQYF
TRBJ1-2,NA,16,NA,TRBV7-2,TGTGCCAGCAGTCAAACCGATTGGACAGCTAACTATGGCTACACCTTC,CASSQTDWTANYGYTF
TRBJ2-3,NA,13,NA,TRBV12-5,TGTGCTAGTGCCTTAGAGACGGGGGATACGCAGTATTTT,CASALETGDTQYF
TRBJ2-7,NA,15,NA,TRBV7-9,TGTGCCAGCAGCAGTACAGGGCTCGATGATTACGAGCAGTACTTC,CASSSTGLDDYEQYF
TRBJ2-7,NA,15,NA,TRBV6-6,TGTGCCAGCAGTTACTCAGGAGAAACCGGGGGCGAGCAGTACTTC,CASSYSGETGGEQYF
TRBJ1-4,NA,16,NA,TRBV9,TGTGCCAGCAGTCGTTGGGCCGCGGTGGGGGATGAAAAACTGTTTTTT,CASSRWAAVGDEKLFF
TRBJ2-1,NA,16,NA,TRBV5-1,TGCGCCAGCAACTTCAGGACAGGGACTAGCTACAATGAGCAGTTCTTC,CASNFRTGTSYNEQFF
TRBJ1-4,NA,15,few,TRBV10-2,TGCGCCAGCAGTGAGTCGCACGGCGTTGATGAAAAACTGTTTTTT,CASSESHGVDEKLFF
TRBJ2-1,NA,14,NA,TRBV11-2,TGTGCCAGCAGCCCCCCGGTAGAGGGTAATGAGCAGTTCTTC,CASSPPVEGNEQFF
TRBJ2-7,NA,14,NA,TRBV6-6,TGTGCCAGCAGCTCCGGGACTTATCCCTACGAGCAGTACTTC,CASSSGTYPYEQYF
TRBJ1-1,NA,13,NA,TRBV11-1,TGTGCCAGCAGCTTAGATTCTGGGTCTGAAGCTTTCTTT,CASSLDSGSEAFF
TRBJ1-5,NA,13,NA,TRBV2,TGTGCCAGCAGATATGACGTAGATCAGCCCCAGCATTTT,CASRYDVDQPQHF
TRBJ1-2,NA,14,NA,TRBV6-2/TRBV6-3,TGTGCCAGCACCTCCAGCGGGCCTAACTATGGCTACACCTTC,CASTSSGPNYGYTF
TRBJ2-7,NA,15,NA,TRBV4-1,TGCGCCAGCAGCCGAGACCACGGGGCATTTTACGAGCAGTACTTC,CASSRDHGAFYEQYF
TRBJ2-1,TRBD1,13,once,TRBV20-1,TGCAGCGCTGCGGGACAGGGATTCAATGAGCAGTTCTTC,CSAAGQGFNEQFF
TRBJ2-7,TRBD1,15,NA,TRBV2,TGTGCCAGCAGTGACGGGGACAGTCGGCTGTACGAGCAGTACTTC,CASSDGDSRLYEQYF
TRBJ2-7,TRBD1,15,once,TRBV7-6,TGTACCAGCAGCTTCTCCGAGGACAGGACGTACGAGCAGTACTTC,CTSSFSEDRTYEQYF
TRBJ2-1,NA,16,NA,TRBV4-2,TGTGCCAGCAGCCAAGCGGCGGGCCCCGGAGGGAATGAGCAGTTCTTC,CASSQAAGPGGNEQFF
TRBJ2-7,NA,13,NA,TRBV12-3/TRBV12-4,TGTGCCAGCAGTTTAAAAGGCGAGACCGAGCAGTACTTC,CASSLKGETEQYF
TRBJ2-4,NA,15,NA,TRBV7-2,TGTGCCAGCAGCACCGCTCCGGGACGGAGGGGCATTCAGTACTTC,CASSTAPGRRGIQYF
TRBJ1-1,NA,10,few,TRBV29-1,TGCAGCGTTGAAAGAAACTCGGCTTTCTTT,CSVERNSAFF
TRBJ2-3,TRBD2,14,NA,TRBV20-1,TGCAGTGCTAGTGGACTAGCGGGATCAGATACGCAGTATTTT,CSASGLAGSDTQYF
TRBJ2-7,NA,13,NA,TRBV12-3/TRBV12-4,TGTGCCAGCAGGTTAGGTCCGAACACGGAGCAGTACTTC,CASRLGPNTEQYF
TRBJ2-7,NA,11,once,TRBV20-1,TGCAGTGCTAGTATTACCTACGAGCAGTACTTC,CSASITYEQYF
TRBJ2-3,NA,17,NA,TRBV20-1,TGCAGTGCTGGAGATAGGCGGGACTCGTATACAGGAGATACGCAGTATTTT,CSAGDRRDSYTGDTQYF
TRBJ2-7,NA,13,NA,TRBV13,TGTGCCAGCAGCCCTCCTCGGAGGGACGAGCAGTACTTC,CASSPPRRDEQYF
TRBJ2-3,NA,18,NA,TRBV4-2,TGTGACAGCAGCCAAGATCAGGCAGTTCAGGGGAGGCAAGATACGCAGTATTTT,CDSSQDQAVQGRQDTQYF
TRBJ1-1,NA,13,few,TRBV4-2,TGTGCCAGCAGCCAAGGTCGGGAGACTGAAGCTTTCTTT,CASSQGRETEAFF
TRBJ2-2,TRBD1,15,NA,TRBV29-1,TGCAGCGCTTGGGGGCAGGAAGGGGGCCACTGGGAGCTGTTTTTT,CSAWGQEGGHWELFF
TRBJ1-1,NA,13,NA,TRBV6-1,TGTGCCAGCAGTGAGAGGGGAGGACCTGAAGCTTTCTTT,CASSERGGPEAFF
TRBJ2-7,TRBD2,16,NA,TRBV6-5,TGTGCCAGCAGTTACTCGCCCGGGACTAGTACCTACGAGCAGTACTTC,CASSYSPGTSTYEQYF
TRBJ1-1,NA,12,NA,TRBV6-5,TGTGCCACCGCGGGGTGGAACACTGAAGCTTTCTTT,CATAGWNTEAFF
TRBJ2-1,TRBD2,19,NA,TRBV5-1,TGCGCCAGCAGCCCGGGGGGACTAGCGGGAGAGAGCTCCTACAATGAGCAGTTCTTC,CASSPGGLAGESSYNEQFF
TRBJ2-1,NA,17,NA,TRBV6-2/TRBV6-3,TGTGCCAGCAGTCCACGACAGGCTGGGTGGAACTACAATGAGCAGTTCTTC,CASSPRQAGWNYNEQFF
TRBJ2-1,NA,15,once,TRBV4-3,TGCGCCAGCAGCCAAGTAGGGGGGGCGGTAACCGAGCAGTTCTTC,CASSQVGGAVTEQFF
TRBJ2-2,NA,14,NA,TRBV7-9,TGTGCCAGCAGTCTCGTAGAGTCCACCGGGGAGCTGTTTTTT,CASSLVESTGELFF
TRBJ2-1,TRBD2,16,NA,TRBV11-2,TGTGCCAGCAGCCACATGGTCCGCGGGGGGGCGAATGAGCAGTTCTTC,CASSHMVRGGANEQFF
TRBJ2-4,TRBD1,15,once,TRBV3-1,TGTGCCAGCAGCCAAGCCGAGGGGGACAGGGACATTCAGTACTTC,CASSQAEGDRDIQYF